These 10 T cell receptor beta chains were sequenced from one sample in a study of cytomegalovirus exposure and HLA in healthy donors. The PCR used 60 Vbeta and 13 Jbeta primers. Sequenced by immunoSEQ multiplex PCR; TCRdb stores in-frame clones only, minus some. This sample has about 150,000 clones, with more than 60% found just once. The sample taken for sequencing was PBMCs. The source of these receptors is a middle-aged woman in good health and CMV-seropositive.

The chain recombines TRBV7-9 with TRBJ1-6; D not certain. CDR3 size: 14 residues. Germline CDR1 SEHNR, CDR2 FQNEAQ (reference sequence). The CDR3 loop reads CSSLSGGPHSPLHF. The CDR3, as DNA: TGTTCCTCCCTCTCCGGAGGGCCCCATTCACCCCTCCACTTT. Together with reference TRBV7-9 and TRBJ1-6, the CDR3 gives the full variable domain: DTGVSQNPRHKITKRGQNVTFRCDPISEHNRLYWYRQTLGQGPEFLTYFQNEAQLEKSRLLSDRFSAERPKGSFSTLEIQRTEQGDSAMYLCSSLSGGPHSPLHFGNGTRLTVT.

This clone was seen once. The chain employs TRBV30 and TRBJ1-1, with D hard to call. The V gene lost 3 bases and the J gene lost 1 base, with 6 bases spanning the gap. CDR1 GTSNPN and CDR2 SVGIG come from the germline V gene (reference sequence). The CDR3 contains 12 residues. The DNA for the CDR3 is TGTGCCTGGAGGTACAGGAACACTGAAGCTTTCTTT. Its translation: CAWRYRNTEAFF.

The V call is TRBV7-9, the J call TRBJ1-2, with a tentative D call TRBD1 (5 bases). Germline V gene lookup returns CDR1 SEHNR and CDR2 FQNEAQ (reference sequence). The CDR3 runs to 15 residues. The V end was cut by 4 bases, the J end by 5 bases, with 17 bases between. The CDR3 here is CASSSTGTGVYGYTF. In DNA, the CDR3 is TGTGCCAGCAGCTCAACCGGGACGGGGGTATATGGCTACACCTTC.

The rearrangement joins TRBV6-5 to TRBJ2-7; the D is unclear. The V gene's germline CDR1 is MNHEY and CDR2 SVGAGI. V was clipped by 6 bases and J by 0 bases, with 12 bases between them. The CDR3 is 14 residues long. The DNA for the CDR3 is TGTGCCAGCAGCCGACGGTCAGGCTCCTACGAGCAGTACTTC. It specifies CASSRRSGSYEQYF.

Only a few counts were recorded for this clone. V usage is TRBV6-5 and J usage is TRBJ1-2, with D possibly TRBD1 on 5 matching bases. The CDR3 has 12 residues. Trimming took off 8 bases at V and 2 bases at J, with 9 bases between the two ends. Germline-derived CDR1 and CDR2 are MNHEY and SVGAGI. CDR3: CASGSGNYGYTF. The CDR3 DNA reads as TGTGCCAGCGGTTCAGGGAACTATGGCTACACCTTC.

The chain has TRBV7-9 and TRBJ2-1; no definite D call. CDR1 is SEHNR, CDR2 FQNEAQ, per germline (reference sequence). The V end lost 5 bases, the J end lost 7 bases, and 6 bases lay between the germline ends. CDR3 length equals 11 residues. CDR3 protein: CASSPMNEQFF. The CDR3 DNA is TGTGCCAGCAGCCCAATGAATGAGCAGTTCTTC.

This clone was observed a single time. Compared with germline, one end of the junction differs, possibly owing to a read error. As DNA, the CDR3 is TGTGCCAGCGGTTATAGACAGGGACACTATGGCTACACCTTC. It is translated as CASGYRQGHYGYTF. J is TRBJ1-2 and V is TRBV6-5, with TRBD1 identical over 7 bases. From germline, CDR1 is MNHEY and CDR2 SVGAGI. The CDR3 is 14 amino acids.

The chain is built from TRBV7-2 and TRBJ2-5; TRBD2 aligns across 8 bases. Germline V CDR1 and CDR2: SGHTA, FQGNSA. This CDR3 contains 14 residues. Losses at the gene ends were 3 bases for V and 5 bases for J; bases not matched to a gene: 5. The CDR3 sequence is CASSFTGGAETQYF. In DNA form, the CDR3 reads TGTGCCAGCAGCTTCACCGGGGGGGCGGAGACCCAGTACTTC.

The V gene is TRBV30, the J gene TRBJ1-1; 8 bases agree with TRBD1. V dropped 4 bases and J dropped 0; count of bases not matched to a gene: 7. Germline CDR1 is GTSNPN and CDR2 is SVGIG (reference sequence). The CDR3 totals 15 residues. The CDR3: CAWKVGQGMNTEAFF. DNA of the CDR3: TGTGCCTGGAAGGTCGGACAGGGTATGAACACTGAAGCTTTCTTT.

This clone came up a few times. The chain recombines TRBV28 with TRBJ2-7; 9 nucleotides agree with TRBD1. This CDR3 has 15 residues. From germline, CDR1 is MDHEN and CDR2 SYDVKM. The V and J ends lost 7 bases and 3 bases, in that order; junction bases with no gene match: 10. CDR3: CASIGQGYGVYEQYF. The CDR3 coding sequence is TGTGCCAGCATCGGACAGGGGTACGGGGTCTACGAGCAGTACTTC.